This TCR beta chain is drawn from a study of blood T cell repertoires in COVID-19. The overall study: The samples span acute and convalescent COVID-19 from the United States, Italy and Spain. Sources were T cells, B-cell-depleted T cells, or PBMCs; the material itself was cDNA or gDNA.

In the original analysis: Reference gene primer amplification gave nucleated cell count estimates. Clones were read by immunoSEQ multiplex PCR, and TCRdb kept only the in-frame ones, dropping some. V and J calls and clone size are copied from that table; D and trimming were computed from the DNA. The data hold a few hundred thousand clones, with around four fifths observed a single time. The Seattle patients, enrolled during active infection, were followed longitudinally. This CDR3 comprises 17 residues. In germline, CDR1 is MGHRA, CDR2 YSYEKL. Trimming left V 3 bases short and J 5 bases short, with 22 bases between.

V usage is TRBV4-1 and J usage is TRBJ1-1; a weak D match, TRBD1 (6 bases). Sequenced: peripheral blood. The clonotype originates from a woman between 70 and 85 years old with COVID-19, enrolled during active disease. CDR3 protein: CASSHIRVTGTGTEAFF. The CDR3, as DNA: TGCGCCAGCAGCCACATTCGAGTTACAGGGACGGGGACTGAAGCTTTCTTT.